This T cell receptor (beta chain) was sequenced for a study of T-cell memory formation after mild COVID-19 listed by TCRdb under 2021. Notes on the research overall: TCR sequence clusters from the two donors were found to be largely donor specific. The cohort was made up of two young adult volunteers, one female and one male, who were previously healthy. T-cell clones expanding and contracting after mild COVID-19 in two donors were tracked by longitudinal TCRalpha and TCRbeta repertoire sequencing.

Worth noting for this clonotype: No antigen is known for it. One end of the junction is discordant with germline, which a read error may explain.

Ficoll-Paque density gradient centrifugation was the method used to isolate PBMCs. Spanning cysteine to phenylalanine, the CDR3 consists of 11 amino acids. Left in the record is the CDR3 DNA by itself, 33 bases read in frame from the first base. Reading the germline V gene gives CDR1 SGHTA and CDR2 FQGNSA. Here is what the overall study found, with its caveats: The second-wave clones that peaked on day 37 were not confirmed to be SARS-CoV-2 specific. Some responding clones were found in pre-infection memory, which suggests that pre-existing cross-reactive memory T cells took part in the SARS-CoV-2 response. The study covered only a couple of mild cases, and larger cohorts including severe cases with pre-infection samples were considered necessary. Contracting CD4+ clones were found mainly in CM and EM memory subsets, while CD8+ clones were enriched in EMRA. Clones contracting from day 15 to 85 had balanced CD4/CD8 phenotypes, while a second wave expanding from day 15 to 37 was biased towards CD4+.

The data were produced on an Illumina NovaSeq 6000. Using 5'RACE with constant-segment primers, TCRalpha and TCRbeta cDNA libraries were constructed, with sample barcodes and unique molecular identifiers added in the process. RNA was extracted from every sample with Trizol reagent. Amplification of the libraries took two PCR steps, and the second step added a second sample barcode plus Illumina TruSeq adapters. Sequencing of the libraries was done on an Illumina NovaSeq, producing 2 x 150 bp paired-end reads. The paper's processing steps were these. The reads were demultiplexed and collapsed into UMI-guided consensus sequences using migec v1.2.7. Using mixcr v2.1.11, UMI consensuses were aligned to TRA and TRB V and J templates and then assembled into clonotypes. Expanded or contracted clonotypes were those called significant by both edgeR and NoisET, with noise models trained on biological replicates. For edgeR calls, the thresholds were a false discovery rate-adjusted p below 0.01 and a log2 fold-change of 1. As an exploratory analysis of dynamics, max-normalized trajectories of the 1000 most abundant clonotypes were examined with PCA combined with hierarchical clustering. Separately sequenced CD4+ and CD8+ repertoires were used to assign a CD4 or CD8 phenotype to each responding clone. TCRdb reprocessed the public reads (quality trimming at Q25 with fastp, clone calling with MiXCR) and kept in-frame beta chains. Rows matching on CDR3 protein sequence are summarized as one entry with the most common DNA and genes. Here the V and J calls rest on TCRdb's processing, not on the authors' analysis. For this sample there are roughly 450,000 distinct CDR3 sequences; around a sixth appear just once. The ten most abundant clones make up more than 9% of the sample.

The source is an adult woman who had mild COVID-19 (a few samples of this study predate the infection). The sample titles of this study are shuffled in the database, so cell type and time point are left out; the donor was told from shared clones. The material sequenced was PBMCs or a T cell subset sorted from them (not recorded which). The V and J segments used are TRBV7-2 and TRBJ1-6; the D gene is unclear. The CDR3 region has the sequence CASSDGLERDF. In nucleotides, the sequence is TGTGCCAGCAGCGATGGACTGGAGCGTGATTTC.